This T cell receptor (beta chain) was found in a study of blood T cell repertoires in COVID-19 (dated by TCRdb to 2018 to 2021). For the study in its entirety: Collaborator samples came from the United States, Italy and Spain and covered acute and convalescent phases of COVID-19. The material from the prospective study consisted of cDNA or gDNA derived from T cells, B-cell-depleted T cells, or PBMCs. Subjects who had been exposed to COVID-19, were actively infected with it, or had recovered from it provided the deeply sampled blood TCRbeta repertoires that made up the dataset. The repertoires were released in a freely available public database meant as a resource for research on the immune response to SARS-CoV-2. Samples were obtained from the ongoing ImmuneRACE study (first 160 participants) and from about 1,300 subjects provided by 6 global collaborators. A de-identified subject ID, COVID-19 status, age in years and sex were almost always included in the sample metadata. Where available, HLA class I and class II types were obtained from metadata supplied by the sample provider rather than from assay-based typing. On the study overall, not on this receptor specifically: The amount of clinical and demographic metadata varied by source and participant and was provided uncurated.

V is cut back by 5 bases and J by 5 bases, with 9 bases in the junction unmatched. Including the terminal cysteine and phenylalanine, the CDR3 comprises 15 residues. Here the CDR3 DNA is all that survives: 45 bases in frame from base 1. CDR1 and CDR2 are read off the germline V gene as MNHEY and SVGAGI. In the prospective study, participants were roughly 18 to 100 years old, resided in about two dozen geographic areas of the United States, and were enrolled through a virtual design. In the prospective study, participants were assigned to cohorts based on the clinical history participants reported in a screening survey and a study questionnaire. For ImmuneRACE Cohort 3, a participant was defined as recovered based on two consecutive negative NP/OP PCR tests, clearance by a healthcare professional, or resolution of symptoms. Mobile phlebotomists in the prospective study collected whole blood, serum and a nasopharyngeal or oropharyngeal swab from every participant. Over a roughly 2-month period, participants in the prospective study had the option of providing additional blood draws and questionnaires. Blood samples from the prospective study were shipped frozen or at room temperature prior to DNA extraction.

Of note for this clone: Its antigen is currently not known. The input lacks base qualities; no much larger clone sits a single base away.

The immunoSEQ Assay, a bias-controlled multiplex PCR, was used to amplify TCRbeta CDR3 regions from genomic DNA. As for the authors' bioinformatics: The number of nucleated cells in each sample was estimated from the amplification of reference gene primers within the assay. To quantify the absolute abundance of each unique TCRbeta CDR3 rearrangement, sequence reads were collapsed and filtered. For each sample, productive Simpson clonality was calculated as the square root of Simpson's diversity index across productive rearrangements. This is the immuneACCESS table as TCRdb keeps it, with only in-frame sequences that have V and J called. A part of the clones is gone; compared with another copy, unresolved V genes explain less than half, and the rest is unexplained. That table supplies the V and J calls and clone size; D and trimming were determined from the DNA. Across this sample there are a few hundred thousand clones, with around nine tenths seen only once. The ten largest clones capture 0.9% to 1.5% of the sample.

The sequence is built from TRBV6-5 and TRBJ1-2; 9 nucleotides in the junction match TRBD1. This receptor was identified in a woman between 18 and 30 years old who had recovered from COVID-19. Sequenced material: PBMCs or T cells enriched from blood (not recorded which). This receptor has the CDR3 CASSPSGTGTYGYTF. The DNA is TGTGCCAGCAGTCCCTCCGGGACAGGGACGTATGGCTACACCTTC.